The following is a T cell receptor beta chain sequence with its context. Its specificity is not known. V was pared by 5 bases and J by 4 bases, with 16 bases between. The CDR3 length is 15 residues. CDR1 and CDR2 (germline): SGHDN, FVKESK. This sample is part of a study of T cell responses to AZD1222 COVID-19 vaccine. The repertoire was sequenced with immunoSEQ multiplex PCR; TCRdb's copy has only in-frame clones and lacks some. The sample yields 20,000 to 30,000 clones, roughly 87% seen once. Study-wide results and caveats: It should be noted that donors were predominantly white British and more often female, and clonal diversity was possibly underestimated. In all cases, repertoires were sampled only after the peak T cell response. Unmutated variant regions are reportedly the target of nearly half of TCRs that are spike-specific.

This TCR derives from an adult who received the AZD1222 COVID-19 vaccine. The chain combines TRBV14 with TRBJ2-3; D might be TRBD1 or TRBD2, each matching 5 bases. This specimen was peripheral blood, taken 28 days after the second AZD1222 dose. CDR3 region: CASSYPGRGADTQYF. For the CDR3, the DNA is TGTGCCAGCAGCTACCCCGGGCGAGGGGCAGATACGCAGTATTTT. The full variable domain, with the rest looked up from reference TRBV14 and TRBJ2-3, is EAGVTQFPSHSVIEKGQTVTLRCDPISGHDNLYWYRRVMGKEIKFLLHFVKESKQDESGMPNNRFLAERTGGTYSTLKVQPAELEDSGVYFCASSYPGRGADTQYFGPGTRLTVL.